This TCR beta chain was captured by sequencing in a study of T cells after yellow fever vaccination (dated by TCRdb to about 2019). Study-wide context: The SMART-Seq v4 Ultra Low Input RNA kit was used to prepare libraries from fractions with low cell numbers. Bulk TCR alpha and beta repertoires were sequenced longitudinally to track T-cell clones before and after primary and booster YFV17D yellow fever vaccination. Blood was drawn at multiple timepoints before and after primary and secondary immunization, with bulk PBMC replicates and cell subsets isolated. The cohort comprised two healthy male donors, one aged 18 to 30 and one aged 30 to 40 years.

The paper's findings and limits, for the study overall: After the booster, most of the clones that had expanded following primary vaccination were detected again (roughly 96% of CD4 and 85% to 90% of CD8), which suggests that memory was broadly maintained. Because abundant contaminating clonotypes from the bulk population could be contained in FACS-sorted repertoires, computational filtering was required. Only two donors were included in the study, so the extent to which the findings can be generalized is limited. The secondary T-cell response was weaker than the primary response but faster, peaking on day 5 instead of day 15. A small fraction of clonotypes appeared in both the CD4 and CD8 compartments, likely as a result of convergent recombination.

Synthesis of TCR cDNA relied on 5'RACE template switching, a step that introduced a universal primer site along with unique molecular identifiers. Priming of cDNA synthesis was performed from both the TCR alpha and TCR beta constant segments. Libraries were amplified in two PCR steps, with sample barcodes and sequencing adapters added in the second step. Sequencing of libraries was performed on Illumina HiSeq 2500 (2x100 bp) or NovaSeq (2x150 bp). The study's processing was this. MIGEC was used to demultiplex reads and collapse the reads into UMI consensus sequences, and MiXCR was used for V(D)J alignment. Using edgeR on replicate PBMC samples, clonotypes were called vaccine-responding if FDR was below 0.01 and the log2 fold change was above 5 up to day 15. Each bulk clonotype received a CD4 or CD8 identity based on whether the sequenced CD4 or CD8 repertoire contained that clonotype at higher abundance. Using fastp at Q25 and MiXCR, TCRdb reprocessed the public reads and kept productive beta chains. Every distinct CDR3 protein forms one entry, paired with its most common genes and DNA. It is TCRdb's table, rather than the study itself, that gives the V and J calls and clone size. Recorded for this sample are 170,000 or so distinct CDR3 sequences; approximately 6.2% of them occurred a single time. The ten largest clonotypes hold roughly 3% of the sample.

The germline V end is reduced by 5 bases and the J end by 5 bases; junction bases left unmatched: 6. CDR1 is given as LNHNV and CDR2 as YYDKDF, both from the germline V gene (reference sequence). Spanning cysteine to phenylalanine, the CDR3 consists of 14 amino acids. CDR3 DNA is the only sequence kept; it has 42 bases, read in frame from the first base. This clonotype was detected ten times or more. Its target antigen remains unknown. No clone much larger than this one lies a single base away; base qualities are absent. Explained via the paper, the treatment or condition label denotes: live attenuated yellow fever vaccine strain. A standard Ficoll-Paque protocol was used to isolate PBMCs from peripheral blood. CD4 and CD8 T-cell fractions were isolated with Dynabeads CD4 and CD8 positive selection kits. TriZol was used to extract RNA from bulk PBMCs, from CD4 and CD8 fractions, and from dextramer-positive and dextramer-negative fractions.

The sequenced sample was CD4+ T cells sorted from PBMCs, obtained on the day of the first yellow fever vaccination. The sequence links TRBV15 to TRBJ1-5; 7 nucleotides in the junction match TRBD1. The clonotype originates from a man younger than 35 who received the YFV17D yellow fever vaccine. The CDR3 protein sequence reads: CATSHRDSHQPQHF. The base sequence is TGTGCCACCAGCCACCGGGACAGCCATCAGCCCCAGCATTTT.